The clone carrying this TCR beta chain was counted only a few times. As originally analysed: Researchers report that nucleated cell counts were estimated from reference gene primer amplification. Libraries were prepared by immunoSEQ multiplex PCR; TCRdb keeps only in-frame clonotypes and omits some of them. V, J and clone size are taken as reported in that table, and D and trimming were inferred from the DNA itself. The sample lists roughly 90,000 clones; 87% were seen once. This specimen belongs to a study of blood T cell repertoires in COVID-19. The wider study: Material from acute and convalescent COVID-19 was sourced from the United States, Italy and Spain. PBMCs, B-cell-depleted T cells, or T cells provided the cDNA or gDNA that made up the material.

CDR3 length: 13 residues. Looked up from germline, CDR1 is SNHLY and CDR2 is FYNNEI. J gave up 11 bases and V 7 bases, and 10 bases lay outside the gene matches. The V gene is TRBV2, the J gene TRBJ1-5; 8 bases are a match to TRBD1. Sequenced material: peripheral blood. The receptor was derived from a human donor in a cohort sampled during active COVID-19. For the CDR3, the DNA is TGTGCCAGCAACGTACAGGGGGATGGGGCCCAGCATTTT. It yields the protein CASNVQGDGAQHF.